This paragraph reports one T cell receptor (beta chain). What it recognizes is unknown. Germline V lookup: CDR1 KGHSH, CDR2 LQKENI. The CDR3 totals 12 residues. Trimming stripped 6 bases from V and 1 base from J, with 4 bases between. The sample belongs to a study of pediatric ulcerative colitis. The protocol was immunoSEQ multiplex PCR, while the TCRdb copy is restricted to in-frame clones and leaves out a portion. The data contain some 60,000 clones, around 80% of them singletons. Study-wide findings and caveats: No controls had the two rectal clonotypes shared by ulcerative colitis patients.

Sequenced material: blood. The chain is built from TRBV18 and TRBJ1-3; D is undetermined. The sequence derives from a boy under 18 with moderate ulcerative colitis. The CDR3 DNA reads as TGTGCCAGCTCTCCATCTGGAAACACCATATATTTT. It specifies CASSPSGNTIYF.